This passage covers 4 T cell receptor beta chains from one sample sequenced in a study of blood T cell repertoires in COVID-19. Sequencing used immunoSEQ multiplex PCR; TCRdb keeps in-frame clones, though not all of them. The top ten clones hold roughly 6.8% of a sample with about 380,000 clones, around 87% of them seen once. Sequenced sample: peripheral blood. The receptors derive from a man younger than 35 with active or convalescent COVID-19.

This sequence joins TRBV28 and TRBJ1-1, with 8 bases identical to TRBD1. The CDR3 length is 15 residues. Germline V gene lookup returns CDR1 MDHEN and CDR2 SYDVKM. V lost 6 bases to trimming and J lost 4 bases; unmatched junction nucleotides: 10. The CDR3 sequence: CASSYITGTGTEAFF. The CDR3, as DNA: TGTGCCAGCAGCTATATTACCGGGACAGGCACTGAAGCTTTCTTT.

The chain recombines TRBV14 with TRBJ2-3; no reliable D call. Germline CDR1 is SGHDN and CDR2 is FVKESK. Trimming removed 4 bases from V and 2 bases from J, with 7 bases in between. CDR3 length: 13 amino acids. The CDR3 sequence is CASSRRITDTQYF. CDR3 bases: TGTGCCAGCAGCCGGCGGATCACAGATACGCAGTATTTT.

CDR3 residues: CASSVGTGWDTEAFF. In nucleotides, the CDR3 is TGTGCCAGCAGCGTGGGGACAGGGTGGGACACTGAAGCTTTCTTT. The chain employs TRBV9 and TRBJ1-1; 9 positions agree with TRBD1. The CDR3 has 15 amino acids. Per germline, CDR1 SGDLS and CDR2 YYNGEE. J gave up 3 bases and V 2 bases, and 5 bases lay outside the gene matches.

This chain uses TRBV5-1 with TRBJ2-1, with TRBD1 as a possible D gene (6 bases). Trimming left V 4 bases short and J 5 bases short, with 19 bases between. Germline V CDR1 and CDR2: SGHRS, YFSETQ. This CDR3 comprises 16 residues. The CDR3 spells CASSPVGVGANNEQFF. CDR3 nucleotide sequence: TGCGCCAGCAGCCCCGTGGGGGTGGGGGCCAACAATGAGCAGTTCTTC.